This T cell receptor beta chain was identified in a study of T cell changes during pregnancy in multiple sclerosis. The CDR3 totals 14 residues. Losses at the gene ends were 4 bases for V and 4 bases for J; bases not matched to a gene: 7. Looked up from germline, CDR1 is MNHEY and CDR2 is SMNVEV (reference sequence). Method: immunoSEQ multiplex PCR; TCRdb's copy keeps in-frame clones and lacks some. The sample yields 40,000 to 45,000 clones, 92% seen once. The sequence derives from a female donor with multiple sclerosis, enrolled in a pregnancy study. The chain couples TRBV27 to TRBJ2-7; TRBD2 matches at 7 bases. The sequencing here drew on CD4+ T cells from peripheral blood mononuclear cells, taken in the third trimester of pregnancy. The CDR3 coding sequence is TGTGCCAGCAGTTCCCTAGCTAGCGGTTACGAGCAGTACTTC. This gives the protein CASSSLASGYEQYF.